This T cell receptor beta chain was obtained from a study of T cell changes during pregnancy in multiple sclerosis (dated by TCRdb to the late 2010s). Turning to the overall study: The study examined how the T cell repertoire changed over the course of pregnancy in women with multiple sclerosis.

The library was obtained by the immunoSEQ multiplex PCR assay. Drawn from immuneACCESS, this table holds only the in-frame rearrangements with V and J called that TCRdb kept. Clones are partly lost; checked studies trace under half to an unresolved V gene and leave the rest unexplained. The sample contains roughly 52,000 clones, 85% to 95% of them found a single time. The ten largest make up roughly 0.23% of the sample. CDR1 SGHKS and CDR2 YYEKEE are derived from the germline V gene (reference sequence). The CDR3 runs 16 amino acids, cysteine and phenylalanine included. Kept here is only the CDR3 DNA, which spans 48 bases and is read in frame from base 1. Trimming takes 4 bases from V and 4 bases from J, and the germline ends sit 19 bases apart. In regard to this clone: It lacks a known antigen. The record has no base qualities; no much larger clone is one base away.

The sequencing here drew on CD4+ T cells from peripheral blood mononuclear cells, taken in the third trimester of pregnancy. The source of this sequence is a female donor with multiple sclerosis, enrolled in a pregnancy study. The receptor chain draws on TRBV5-5 and TRBJ2-3; TRBD2 is a weak D gene call, 6 bases matching. The CDR3 has the sequence CASSPYLAGLADTQYF. DNA sequence: TGTGCCAGCAGCCCCTATTTGGCGGGGCTGGCAGATACGCAGTATTTT.